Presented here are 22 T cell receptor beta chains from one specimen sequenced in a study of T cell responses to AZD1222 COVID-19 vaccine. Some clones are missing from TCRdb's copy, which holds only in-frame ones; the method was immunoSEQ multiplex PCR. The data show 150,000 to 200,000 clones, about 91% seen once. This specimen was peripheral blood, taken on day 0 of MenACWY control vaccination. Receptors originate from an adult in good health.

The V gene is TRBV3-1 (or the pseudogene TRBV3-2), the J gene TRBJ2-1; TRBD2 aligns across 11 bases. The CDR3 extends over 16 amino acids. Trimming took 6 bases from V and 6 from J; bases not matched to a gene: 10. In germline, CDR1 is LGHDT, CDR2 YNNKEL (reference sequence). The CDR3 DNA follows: TGTGCCAGCAGGCAGTCGACTAGCGGGACTTTCAATGAGCAGTTCTTC. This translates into CASRQSTSGTFNEQFF.

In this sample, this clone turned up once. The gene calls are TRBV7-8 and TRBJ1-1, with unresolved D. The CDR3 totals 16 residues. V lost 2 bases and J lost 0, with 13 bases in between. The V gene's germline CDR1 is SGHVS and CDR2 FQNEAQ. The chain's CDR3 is CASSLIRRAMNTEAFF. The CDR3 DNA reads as TGTGCCAGCAGCTTAATCCGGAGGGCTATGAACACTGAAGCTTTCTTT.

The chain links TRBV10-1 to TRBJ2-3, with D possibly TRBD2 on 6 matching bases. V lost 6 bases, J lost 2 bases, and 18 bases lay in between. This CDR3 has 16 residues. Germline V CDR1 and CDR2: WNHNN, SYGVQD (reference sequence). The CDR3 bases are TGCGCCAGCAGAGACATGGGACTTTTCCCCACAGATACGCAGTATTTT. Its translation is CASRDMGLFPTDTQYF.

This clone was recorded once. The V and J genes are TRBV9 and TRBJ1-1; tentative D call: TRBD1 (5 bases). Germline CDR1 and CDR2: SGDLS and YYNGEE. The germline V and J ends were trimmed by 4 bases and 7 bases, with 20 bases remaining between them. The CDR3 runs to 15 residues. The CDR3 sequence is CASSSPGGVEREAFF. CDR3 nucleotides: TGTGCCAGCAGCTCCCCGGGGGGGGTAGAACGTGAAGCTTTCTTT.

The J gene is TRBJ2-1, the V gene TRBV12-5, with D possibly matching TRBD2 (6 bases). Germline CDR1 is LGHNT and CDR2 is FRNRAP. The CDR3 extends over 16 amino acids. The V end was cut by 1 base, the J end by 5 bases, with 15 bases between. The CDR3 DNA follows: TGTGCTAGTGGTTTGGCAGACCTAGCGTCCCACAATGAGCAGTTCTTC. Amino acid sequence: CASGLADLASHNEQFF.

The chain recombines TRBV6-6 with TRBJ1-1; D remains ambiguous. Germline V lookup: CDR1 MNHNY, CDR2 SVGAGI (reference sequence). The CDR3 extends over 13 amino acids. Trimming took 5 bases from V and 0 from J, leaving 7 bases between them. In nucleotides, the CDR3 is TGTGCCAGCAGTGCCGGGGTGAACACTGAAGCTTTCTTT. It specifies CASSAGVNTEAFF.

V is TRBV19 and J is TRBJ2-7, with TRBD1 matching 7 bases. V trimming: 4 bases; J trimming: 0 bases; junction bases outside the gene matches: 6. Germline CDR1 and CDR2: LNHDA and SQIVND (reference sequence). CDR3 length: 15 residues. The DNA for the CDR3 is TGTGCCAGTAGTAGATCCTGGGACAGCTCCTACGAGCAGTACTTC. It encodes CASSRSWDSSYEQYF.

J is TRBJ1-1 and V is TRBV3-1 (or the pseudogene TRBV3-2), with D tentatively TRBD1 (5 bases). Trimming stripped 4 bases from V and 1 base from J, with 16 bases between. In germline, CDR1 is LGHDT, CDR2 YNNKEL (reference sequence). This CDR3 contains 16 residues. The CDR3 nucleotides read TGTGCCAGCAGCCTGGGAGGATCCGGGACGAACACTGAAGCTTTCTTT. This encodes CASSLGGSGTNTEAFF.

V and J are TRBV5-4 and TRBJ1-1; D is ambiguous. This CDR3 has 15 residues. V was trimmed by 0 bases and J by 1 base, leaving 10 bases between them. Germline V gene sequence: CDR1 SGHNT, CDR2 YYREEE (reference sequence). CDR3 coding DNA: TGTGCCAGCAGCTTGGACCCCCTTGGGAACACTGAAGCTTTCTTT. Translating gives CASSLDPLGNTEAFF.

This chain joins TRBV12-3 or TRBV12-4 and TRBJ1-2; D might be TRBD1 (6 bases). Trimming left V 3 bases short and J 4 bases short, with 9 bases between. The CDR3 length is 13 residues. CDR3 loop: CASSFQGSYGYTF. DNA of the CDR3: TGTGCCAGCAGTTTTCAGGGGAGCTATGGCTACACCTTC.

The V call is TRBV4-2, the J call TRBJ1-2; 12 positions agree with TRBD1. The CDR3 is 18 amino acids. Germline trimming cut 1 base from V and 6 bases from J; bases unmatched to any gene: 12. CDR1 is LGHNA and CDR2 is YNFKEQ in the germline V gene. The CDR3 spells CASSQGGTGGDLRHGYTF. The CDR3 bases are TGTGCCAGCAGCCAAGGGGGGACAGGGGGCGACCTTCGGCATGGCTACACCTTC.

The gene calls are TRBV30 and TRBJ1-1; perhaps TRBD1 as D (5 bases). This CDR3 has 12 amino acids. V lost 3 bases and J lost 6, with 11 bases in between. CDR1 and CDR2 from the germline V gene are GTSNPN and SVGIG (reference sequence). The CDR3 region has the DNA TGTGCCTGGAGGACAGACGGGCCTGAAGCTTTCTTT. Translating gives CAWRTDGPEAFF.

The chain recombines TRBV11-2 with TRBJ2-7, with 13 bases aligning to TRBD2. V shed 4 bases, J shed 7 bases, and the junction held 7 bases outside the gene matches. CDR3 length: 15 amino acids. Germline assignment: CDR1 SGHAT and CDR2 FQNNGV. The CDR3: CASSSGLAGVPEQYF. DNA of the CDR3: TGTGCCAGCAGCTCAGGACTAGCGGGAGTCCCGGAGCAGTACTTC.

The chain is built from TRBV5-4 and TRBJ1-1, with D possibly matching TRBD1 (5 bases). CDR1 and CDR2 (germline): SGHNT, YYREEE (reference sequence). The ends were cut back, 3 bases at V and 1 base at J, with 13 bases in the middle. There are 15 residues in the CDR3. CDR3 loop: CASSSGGAANTEAFF. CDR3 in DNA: TGTGCCAGCAGCTCCGGCGGGGCAGCGAACACTGAAGCTTTCTTT.

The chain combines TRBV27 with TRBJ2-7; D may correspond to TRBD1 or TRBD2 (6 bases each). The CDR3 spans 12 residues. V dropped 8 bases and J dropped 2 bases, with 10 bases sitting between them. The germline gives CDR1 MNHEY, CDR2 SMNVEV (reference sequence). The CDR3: CASWGATYEQYF. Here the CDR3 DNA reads TGTGCCAGCTGGGGGGCAACCTACGAGCAGTACTTC.

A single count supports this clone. This chain's CDR3 is CAIEVSTEAFF. As DNA, the CDR3 is TGTGCCATTGAGGTGAGCACTGAAGCTTTCTTT. The chain is built from TRBV11-3 and TRBJ1-1, with no clear D. This CDR3 contains 11 residues. V lost 10 bases and J lost 4, with 10 bases in between. Looked up from germline, CDR1 is SGHNT and CDR2 is YENEEA.

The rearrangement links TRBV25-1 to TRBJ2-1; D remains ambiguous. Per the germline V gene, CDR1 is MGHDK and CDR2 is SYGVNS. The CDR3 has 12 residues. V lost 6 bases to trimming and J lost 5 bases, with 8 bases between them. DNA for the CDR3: TGTGCCAGCAGAAAAATCGACAATGAGCAGTTCTTC. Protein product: CASRKIDNEQFF.

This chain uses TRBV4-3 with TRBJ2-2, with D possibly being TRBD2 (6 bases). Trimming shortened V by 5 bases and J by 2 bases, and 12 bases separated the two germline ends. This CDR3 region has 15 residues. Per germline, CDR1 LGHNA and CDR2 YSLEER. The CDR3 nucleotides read TGCGCCAGCAGCTCACATAGCGGAAACACCGGGGAGCTGTTTTTT. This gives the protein CASSSHSGNTGELFF.

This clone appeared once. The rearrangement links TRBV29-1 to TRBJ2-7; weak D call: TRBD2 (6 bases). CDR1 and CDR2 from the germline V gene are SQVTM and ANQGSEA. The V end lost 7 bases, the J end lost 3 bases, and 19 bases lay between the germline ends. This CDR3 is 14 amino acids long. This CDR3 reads CSAAGGTPSYEQYF. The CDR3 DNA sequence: TGCAGCGCTGCCGGCGGGACGCCAAGCTACGAGCAGTACTTC.

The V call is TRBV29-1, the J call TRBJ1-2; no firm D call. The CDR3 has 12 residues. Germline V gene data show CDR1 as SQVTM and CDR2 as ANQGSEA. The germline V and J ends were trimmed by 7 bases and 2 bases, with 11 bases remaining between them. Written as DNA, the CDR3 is TGCAGCGACGGGAGTCAGAACTATGGCTACACCTTC. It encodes CSDGSQNYGYTF.

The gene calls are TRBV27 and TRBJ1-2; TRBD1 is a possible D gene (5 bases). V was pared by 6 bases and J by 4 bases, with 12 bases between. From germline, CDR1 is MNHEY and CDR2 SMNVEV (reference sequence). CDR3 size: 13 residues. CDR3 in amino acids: CASSPTGAYGYTF. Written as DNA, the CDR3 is TGTGCCAGCAGCCCGACCGGGGCCTATGGCTACACCTTC.

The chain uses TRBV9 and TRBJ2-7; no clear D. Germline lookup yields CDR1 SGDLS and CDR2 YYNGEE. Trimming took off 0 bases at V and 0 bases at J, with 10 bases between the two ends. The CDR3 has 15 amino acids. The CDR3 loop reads CASSVATSSSYEQYF. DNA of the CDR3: TGTGCCAGCAGCGTAGCTACCAGTAGCTCCTACGAGCAGTACTTC.